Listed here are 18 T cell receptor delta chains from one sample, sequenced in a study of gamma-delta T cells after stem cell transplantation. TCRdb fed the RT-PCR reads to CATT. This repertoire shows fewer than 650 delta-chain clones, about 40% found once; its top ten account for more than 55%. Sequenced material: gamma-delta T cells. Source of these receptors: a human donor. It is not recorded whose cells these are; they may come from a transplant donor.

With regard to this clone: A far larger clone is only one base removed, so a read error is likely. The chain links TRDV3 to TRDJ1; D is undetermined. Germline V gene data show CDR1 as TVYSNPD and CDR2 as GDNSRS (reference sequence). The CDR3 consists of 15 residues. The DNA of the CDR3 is TGTGCCTTTGAGACCCCTATATCCCACGCCGATAAACCCATCTTT. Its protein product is CAFETPISHADKPIF. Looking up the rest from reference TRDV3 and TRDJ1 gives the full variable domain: CDKVTQSSPDQTVASGSEVVLLCTYDTVYSNPDLFWYRIRPDYSFQFVFYGDNSRSEGADFTQGRFSVKHILTQKAFHLVISPVRTEDSATYYCAFETPISHADKPIFGKGTRVTVEP.

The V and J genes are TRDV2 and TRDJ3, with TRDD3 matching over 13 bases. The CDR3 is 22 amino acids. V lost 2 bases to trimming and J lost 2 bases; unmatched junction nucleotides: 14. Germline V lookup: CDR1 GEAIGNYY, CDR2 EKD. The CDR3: CACDNLLGDTHYRPWDTRQMFF. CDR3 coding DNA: TGTGCCTGTGACAACTTACTGGGGGATACGCACTATAGACCCTGGGACACCCGACAGATGTTTTTC.

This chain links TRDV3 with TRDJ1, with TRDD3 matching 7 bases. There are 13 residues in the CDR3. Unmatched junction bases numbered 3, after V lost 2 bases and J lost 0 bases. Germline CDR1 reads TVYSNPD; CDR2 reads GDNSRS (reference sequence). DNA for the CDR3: TGTGCCTTTGTGGGGGACGACACCGATAAACTCATCTTT. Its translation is CAFVGDDTDKLIF.

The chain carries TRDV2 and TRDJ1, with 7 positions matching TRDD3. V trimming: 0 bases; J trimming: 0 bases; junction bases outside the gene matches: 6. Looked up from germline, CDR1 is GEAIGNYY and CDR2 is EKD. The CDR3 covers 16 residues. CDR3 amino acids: CACDTLLGEDTDKLIF. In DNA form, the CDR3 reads TGTGCCTGTGACACCCTTTTGGGGGAAGACACCGATAAACTCATCTTT.

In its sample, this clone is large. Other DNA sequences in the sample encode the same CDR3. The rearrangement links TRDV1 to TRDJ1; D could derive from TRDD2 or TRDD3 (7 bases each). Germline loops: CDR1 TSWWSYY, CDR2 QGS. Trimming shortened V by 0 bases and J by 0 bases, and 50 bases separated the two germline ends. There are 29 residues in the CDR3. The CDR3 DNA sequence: TGTGCTCTTGGGGAACTGGGTTTCTTCCTAAGGCCGCCTGGGGGCTGGATGGGAGTAGGTACTTCCTACACCGATAAACTCATCTTT. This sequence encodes CALGELGFFLRPPGGWMGVGTSYTDKLIF.

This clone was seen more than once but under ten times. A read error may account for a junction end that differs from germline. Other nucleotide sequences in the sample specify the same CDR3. The CDR3 DNA is TGTGCCTACCCACTTACGGCCTCAGGCTTGAGTGATAAACTCATCTTC. Encoded protein: CAYPLTASGLSDKLIF. This chain links TRDV3 with TRDJ1; the D is unclear. Germline CDR1 and CDR2: TVYSNPD and GDNSRS (reference sequence). The CDR3 has 16 amino acids.

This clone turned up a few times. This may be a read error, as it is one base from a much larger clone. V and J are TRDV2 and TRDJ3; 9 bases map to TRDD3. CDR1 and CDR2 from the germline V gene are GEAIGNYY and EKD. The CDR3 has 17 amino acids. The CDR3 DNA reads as TGTGCCTGTCTACTGGGGGAAAGCTCCTGGGGCACCCGACAGATGTTTTTC. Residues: CACLLGESSWGTRQMFF.

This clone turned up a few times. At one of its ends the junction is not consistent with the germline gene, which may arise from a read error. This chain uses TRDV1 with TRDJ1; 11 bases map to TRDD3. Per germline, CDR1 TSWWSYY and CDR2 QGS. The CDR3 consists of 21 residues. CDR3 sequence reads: CALGDPAFLLMGDTETDELIF. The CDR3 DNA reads TGTGCTCTTGGGGACCCGGCCTTCCTACTTATGGGGGATACGGAGACCGATGAACTCATCTTT.

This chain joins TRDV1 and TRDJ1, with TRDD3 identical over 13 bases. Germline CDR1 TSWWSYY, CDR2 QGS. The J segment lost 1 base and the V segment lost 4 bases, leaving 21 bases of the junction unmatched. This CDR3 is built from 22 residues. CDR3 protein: CALGVCFLHALLGDTPTDKLIF. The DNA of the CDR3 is TGTGCTCTTGGGGTCTGCTTCCTCCATGCTCTACTGGGGGATACGCCCACCGATAAACTCATCTTT.

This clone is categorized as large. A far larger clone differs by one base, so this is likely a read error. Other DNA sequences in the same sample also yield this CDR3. The DNA of the CDR3 is TGTGCCTGTGACACCGTGAGTGGATGGGGGACCCCGCTTCGTTTATCGTCCTGGGACACCCGACAAATGTTTTTC. Protein sequence: CACDTVSGWGTPLRLSSWDTRQMFF. This chain connects TRDV2 to TRDJ3, with 7 bases lining up with TRDD3. The CDR3 contains 25 residues. Germline CDR1 and CDR2: GEAIGNYY and EKD.

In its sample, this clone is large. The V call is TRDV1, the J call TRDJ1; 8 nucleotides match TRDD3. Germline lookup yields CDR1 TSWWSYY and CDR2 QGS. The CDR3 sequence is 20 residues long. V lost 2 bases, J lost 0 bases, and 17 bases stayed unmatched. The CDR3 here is CALGERRSWLLGAYTDKLIF. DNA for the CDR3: TGTGCTCTTGGGGAAAGGCGCTCCTGGTTACTGGGGGCTTACACCGATAAACTCATCTTT.

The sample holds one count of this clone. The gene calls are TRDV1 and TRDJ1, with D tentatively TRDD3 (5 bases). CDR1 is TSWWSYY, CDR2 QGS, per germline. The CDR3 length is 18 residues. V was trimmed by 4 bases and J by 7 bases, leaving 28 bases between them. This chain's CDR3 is CALGGPINERYLRGKLIF. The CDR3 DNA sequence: TGTGCTCTTGGGGGCCCTATAAACGAGAGATACCTGAGGGGTAAACTCATCTTT.

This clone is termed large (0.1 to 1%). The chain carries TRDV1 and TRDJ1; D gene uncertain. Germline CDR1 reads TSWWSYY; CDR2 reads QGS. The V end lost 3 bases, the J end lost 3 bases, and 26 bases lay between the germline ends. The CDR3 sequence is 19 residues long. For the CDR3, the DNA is TGTGCTCTTGGGGATAAGGTCGTTTGGACGGCCCAATGGGCCGATAAACTCATCTTT. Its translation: CALGDKVVWTAQWADKLIF.

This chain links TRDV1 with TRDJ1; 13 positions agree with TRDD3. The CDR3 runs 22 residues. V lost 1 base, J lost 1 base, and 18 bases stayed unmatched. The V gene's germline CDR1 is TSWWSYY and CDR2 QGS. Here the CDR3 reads CALGEPPLFPPYWGIRTDKLIF. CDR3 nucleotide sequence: TGTGCTCTTGGGGAACCTCCCCTCTTCCCGCCTTACTGGGGGATACGCACCGATAAACTCATCTTT.

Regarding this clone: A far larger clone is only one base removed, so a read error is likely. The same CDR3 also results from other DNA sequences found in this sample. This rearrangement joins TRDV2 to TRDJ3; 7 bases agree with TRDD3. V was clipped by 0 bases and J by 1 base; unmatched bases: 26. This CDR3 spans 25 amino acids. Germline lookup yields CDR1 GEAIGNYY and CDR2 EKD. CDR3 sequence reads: CACDTVSGWGTPLRLSSWDTRQMFF. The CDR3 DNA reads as TGTGCCTGTGACACCGTGAGTGGGTGGGGGACCCCGCTTCGTTTATCGTCCTGGGACACCCGACAGATGTTTTTC.

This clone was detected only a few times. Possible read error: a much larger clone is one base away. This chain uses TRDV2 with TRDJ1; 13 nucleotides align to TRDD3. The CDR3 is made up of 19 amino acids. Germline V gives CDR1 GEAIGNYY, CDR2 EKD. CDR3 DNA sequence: TGTGCCTGTGACACAGGAACTGGGGGATACGTAAGGTACACCGATAACCTCATCTTT. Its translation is CACDTGTGGYVRYTDNLIF.

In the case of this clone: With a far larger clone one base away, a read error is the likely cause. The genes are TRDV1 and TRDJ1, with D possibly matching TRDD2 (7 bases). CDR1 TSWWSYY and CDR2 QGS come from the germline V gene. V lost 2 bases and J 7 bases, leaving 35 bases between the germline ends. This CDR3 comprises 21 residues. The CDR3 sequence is CALGEASFLLTCWGPPGKLIF. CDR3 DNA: TGTGCTCTTGGGGAAGCCTCCTTCCTGCTGACTTGCTGGGGCCCTCCGGGTAAACTCATCTTT.

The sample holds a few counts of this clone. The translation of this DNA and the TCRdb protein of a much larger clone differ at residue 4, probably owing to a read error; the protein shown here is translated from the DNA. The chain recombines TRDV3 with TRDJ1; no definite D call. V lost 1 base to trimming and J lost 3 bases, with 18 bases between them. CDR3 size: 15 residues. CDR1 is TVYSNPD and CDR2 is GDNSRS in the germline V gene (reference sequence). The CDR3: CAFKTPISHADKLIF. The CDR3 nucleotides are TGTGCCTTTAAGACCCCTATATCCCACGCCGATAAACTCATCTTT.